A single sample is the source of the 17 T cell receptor beta chains below, sequenced in a study of blood T cells in healthy people across ages. PCR was performed a second time for roughly 7 to 12 cycles using a sample-barcoded 5' primer and a J-beta primer mix. TCRdb reprocessed the 5' RACE reads with MiXCR, giving one entry per CDR3 protein. Of roughly 1,100,000 distinct CDR3 sequences listed, about 23% were seen once; the top ten hold around 0.75%. This sample was shared with a second study, whose subject was T cells of mothers and their children.

Sequencing was carried out using blood. These receptors were taken from a girl aged 2-10 years in good health.

Comment on this clonotype: The junction does not match germline at one end; this may be a read error. The chain combines TRBV4-1 with TRBJ2-1; D gene ambiguous. Germline CDR1 MGHRA, CDR2 YSYEKL. This CDR3 comprises 15 residues. As DNA, the CDR3 is TGCGCTAGCAGCCAAGACCTAGACCGTTACAATGAGCAGTTCTTC. Amino acids: CASSQDLDRYNEQFF.

This clonotype was observed a handful of times. The V gene is TRBV28, the J gene TRBJ2-5, with D perhaps TRBD1 or TRBD2 (7 bases each). The CDR3 runs 16 residues. In germline, CDR1 is MDHEN, CDR2 SYDVKM. V was pared by 5 bases and J by 5 bases, with 21 bases between. The CDR3 DNA reads as TGTGCCAGCAGTCCACCGACAGGGAGGGGATGGGAGACCCAGTACTTC. It is translated as CASSPPTGRGWETQYF.

This clonotype was recorded at least ten times. The chain recombines TRBV2 with TRBJ2-7; D is possibly TRBD1 (6 bases). Germline CDR1 reads SNHLY; CDR2 reads FYNNEI. The CDR3 covers 11 residues. Trimming left V 5 bases short and J 4 bases short, with 6 bases between. CDR3 sequence (DNA): TGTGCCAGCAGTACAGGGTACGAGCAGTACTTC. Translating gives CASSTGYEQYF.

There are a few counts of this clonotype. The rearrangement links TRBV7-2 to TRBJ2-5; D may match TRBD1 or TRBD2 (6 bases each). Germline assignment: CDR1 SGHTA and CDR2 FQGNSA. V shed 4 bases and J shed 5 bases, with 17 bases lying between them. The CDR3 has 15 amino acids. The CDR3 protein is CASSSPEGGRETQYF. CDR3 nucleotide sequence: TGTGCCAGCAGCTCCCCTGAGGGGGGTAGGGAGACCCAGTACTTC.

The V call is TRBV12-3 or TRBV12-4, the J call TRBJ1-1; tentatively, D is TRBD1 (5 bases). This CDR3 contains 16 residues. V dropped 4 bases and J dropped 2 bases, with 17 bases sitting between them. CDR3 protein: CASSSPEKGVNTEAFF. The CDR3 DNA reads as TGTGCCAGCAGTTCCCCTGAGAAAGGGGTCAACACTGAAGCTTTCTTT.

There are a few counts of this clonotype. The chain has TRBV3-1 and TRBJ2-5, with D hard to call. The J call may be in error: the DNA end matches TRBJ2-7 better. Germline loops: CDR1 LGHDT, CDR2 YNNKEL (reference sequence). The CDR3 covers 15 residues. The CDR3 region is CASSQVKQWIHEQYF. The CDR3 DNA follows: TGTGCCAGCAGCCAAGTTAAACAGTGGATCCACGAGCAGTACTTC.

V usage is TRBV20-1 and J usage is TRBJ1-1; no clear D. Deletions cut 0 bases from V and 0 bases from J, with 8 bases between. CDR1 and CDR2 from the germline V gene are DFQATT and SNEGSKA (reference sequence). The CDR3 sequence is 14 residues long. The CDR3 protein is CSARETSMNTEAFF. The DNA of the CDR3 is TGCAGTGCTAGAGAAACGTCCATGAACACTGAAGCTTTCTTT.

The chain carries TRBV12-3 or TRBV12-4 and TRBJ1-1; D gene uncertain. Trimming took off 3 bases at V and 1 base at J, with 9 bases between the two ends. This CDR3 contains 14 residues. This CDR3 is CASSFSRSNTEAFF. The CDR3 DNA reads as TGTGCCAGCAGTTTCTCCAGATCGAACACTGAAGCTTTCTTT.

This clonotype appeared a few times. The V gene is TRBV29-1, the J gene TRBJ2-5, with D perhaps TRBD2 (6 bases). The CDR3 has 16 residues. V was clipped by 1 base and J by 5 bases, with 20 bases between them. Germline loops: CDR1 SQVTM, CDR2 ANQGSEA. This CDR3 is CSVEGEEGGRWETQYF. CDR3 DNA sequence: TGCAGCGTTGAAGGAGAAGAAGGAGGGCGCTGGGAGACCCAGTACTTC. Full variable domain (outside the CDR3, taken from reference TRBV29-1 and TRBJ2-5): SAVISQKPSRDICQRGTSLTIQCQVDSQVTMMFWYRQQPGQSLTLIATANQGSEATYESGFVIDKFPISRPNLTFSTLTVSNMSPEDSSIYLCSVEGEEGGRWETQYFGPGTRLLVL.

In this sample, this clonotype turned up a few times. This chain joins TRBV7-3 and TRBJ2-5, with TRBD1 identical over 8 bases. The CDR3 contains 15 residues. V trimming: 5 bases; J trimming: 5 bases; junction bases outside the gene matches: 10. Germline V lookup: CDR1 SGHTA, CDR2 FQGTGA. CDR3 loop: CASSVGQGIGETQYF. CDR3 bases: TGTGCCAGCAGCGTAGGACAGGGAATAGGCGAGACCCAGTACTTC.

The rearrangement joins TRBV9 to TRBJ2-3; D remains ambiguous. The CDR3 contains 13 residues. Trimming removed 2 bases from V and 4 bases from J, with 8 bases in between. CDR1 and CDR2 (germline): SGDLS, YYNGEE. The CDR3, as DNA: TGTGCCAGCAGCGTGGGTAAGGCAGATACGCAGTATTTT. Translated: CASSVGKADTQYF.

The chain uses TRBV19 and TRBJ1-2; D is unresolved. The V gene's germline CDR1 is LNHDA and CDR2 SQIVND (reference sequence). The CDR3 has 13 residues. V lost 8 bases and J 3 bases, leaving 13 bases between the germline ends. This CDR3 reads CASRHWGDYGYTF. The CDR3 DNA follows: TGTGCCAGTCGACATTGGGGAGACTATGGCTACACCTTC.

The rearrangement joins TRBV12-3 or TRBV12-4 to TRBJ1-2; 9 bases match TRBD1. The CDR3 has 15 amino acids. The trim removed 6 bases at V and 0 bases at J, leaving 5 bases unmatched. The CDR3 DNA is TGTGCCAGCAGCCAAACAGGGGGCCCTAACTATGGCTACACCTTC. Protein product: CASSQTGGPNYGYTF.

This chain joins TRBV4-1 and TRBJ2-2; 8 bases fit TRBD2. Trimming cost V 1 base and J 6 bases; bases outside gene matches: 10. Germline V lookup: CDR1 MGHRA, CDR2 YSYEKL. This CDR3 is built from 17 residues. CDR3 bases: TGCGCCAGCAGCCAAGTCCCGGCGGGACTAGAGGCCGGGGAGCTGTTTTTT. Translation gives CASSQVPAGLEAGELFF.

This clonotype was seen a handful of times. The CDR3 loop reads CSVEGTGPGQIQETQYF. In DNA, the CDR3 is TGCAGCGTTGAAGGGACCGGGCCCGGGCAGATCCAAGAGACCCAGTACTTC. The rearrangement links TRBV29-1 to TRBJ2-5, with D uncertain. There are 17 residues in the CDR3. Germline loops: CDR1 SQVTM, CDR2 ANQGSEA. Trimming cost V 1 base and J 1 base, with 19 bases left between them.

The chain couples TRBV28 to TRBJ2-4, with 7 bases matching TRBD2. Looked up from germline, CDR1 is MDHEN and CDR2 is SYDVKM. With V trimmed by 2 bases and J by 11 bases, 9 bases remained unmatched. CDR3 size: 14 residues. CDR3 protein: CASSLTGVREVQYF. The CDR3 coding sequence is TGTGCCAGCAGTTTAACGGGAGTACGGGAGGTTCAGTACTTC.

This rearrangement joins TRBV19 to TRBJ2-4; the D gene is possibly TRBD2 (5 bases). V shed 4 bases and J shed 2 bases, with 15 bases lying between them. The CDR3 is 16 amino acids. The germline V gene has CDR1 LNHDA and CDR2 SQIVND (reference sequence). The CDR3 DNA sequence: TGTGCCAGTAGTAGGAGCGGATACCAGACCAAAAACATTCAGTACTTC. This encodes CASSRSGYQTKNIQYF.